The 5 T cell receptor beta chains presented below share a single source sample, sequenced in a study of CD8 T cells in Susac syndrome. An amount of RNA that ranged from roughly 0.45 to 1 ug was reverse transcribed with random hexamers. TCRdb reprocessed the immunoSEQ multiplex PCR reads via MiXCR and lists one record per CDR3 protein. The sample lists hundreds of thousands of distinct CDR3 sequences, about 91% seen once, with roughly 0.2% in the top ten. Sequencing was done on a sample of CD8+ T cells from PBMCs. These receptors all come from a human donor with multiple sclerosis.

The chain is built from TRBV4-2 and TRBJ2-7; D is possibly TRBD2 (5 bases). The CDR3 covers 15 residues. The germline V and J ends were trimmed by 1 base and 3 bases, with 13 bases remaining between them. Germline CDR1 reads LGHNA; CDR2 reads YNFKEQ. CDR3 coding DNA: TGTGCCAGCAGCCAAGCCGAGGGATCCCTCTACGAGCAGTACTTC. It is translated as CASSQAEGSLYEQYF.

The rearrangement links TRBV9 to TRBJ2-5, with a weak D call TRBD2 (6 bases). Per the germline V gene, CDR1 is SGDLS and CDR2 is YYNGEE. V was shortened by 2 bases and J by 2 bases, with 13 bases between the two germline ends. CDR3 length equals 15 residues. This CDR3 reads CASSVQGLPQETQYF. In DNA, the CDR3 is TGTGCCAGCAGCGTTCAGGGACTTCCACAAGAGACCCAGTACTTC.

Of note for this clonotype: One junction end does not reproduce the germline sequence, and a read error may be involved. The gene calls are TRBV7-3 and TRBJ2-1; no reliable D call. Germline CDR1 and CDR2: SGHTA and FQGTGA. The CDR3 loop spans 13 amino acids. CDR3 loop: CASSSQPYDEQFF. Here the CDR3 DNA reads TGTGCCAGCAGCTCCCAGCCCTACGATGAGCAGTTCTTC.

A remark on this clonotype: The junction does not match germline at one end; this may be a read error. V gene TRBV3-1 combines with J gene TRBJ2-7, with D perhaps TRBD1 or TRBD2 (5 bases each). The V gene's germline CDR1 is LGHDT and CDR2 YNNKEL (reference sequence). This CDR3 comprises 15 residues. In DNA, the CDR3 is TGTGCCAGCAGCCAAGTCGAAGCCGGGTCCCGGGACCTATGCTTC. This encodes CASSQVEAGSRDLCF.

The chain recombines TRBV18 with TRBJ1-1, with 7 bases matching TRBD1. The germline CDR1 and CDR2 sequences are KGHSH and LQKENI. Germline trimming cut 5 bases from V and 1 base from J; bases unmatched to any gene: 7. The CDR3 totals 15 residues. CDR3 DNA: TGTGCCAGCTCATCAAGTAGGGGGCGGAACACTGAAGCTTTCTTT. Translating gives CASSSSRGRNTEAFF.